Sequencing of this T cell receptor (beta chain) was carried out in a study of shared T cell receptors in the human thymus. The table came from immunoSEQ multiplex PCR; TCRdb's copy has only in-frame clones and leaves some out. The profile shows some 660,000 clones, 87% of them singletons. V was trimmed by 5 bases and J by 4 bases, leaving 18 bases between them. This CDR3 has 15 residues. CDR1 and CDR2 (germline): MNHEY, SMNVEV (reference sequence). This sample also appeared in a second study, on human thymus T cells. This second study notes: Related research described strongly overlapping thymic repertoires in unrelated people.

The sample was thymocytes. The gene calls are TRBV27 and TRBJ2-7; maybe TRBD1 (5 bases). This receptor was identified in a boy in the first two years of life with a congenital heart defect. The chain's CDR3 is CASSTPGHHMYEQYF. CDR3 DNA: TGTGCCAGCAGTACCCCCGGACACCATATGTACGAGCAGTACTTC.